Listed below are T cell receptor beta chains from one sample, sequenced in a study of CD8 T cells in Susac syndrome. TCRdb re-derived calls from the immunoSEQ multiplex PCR reads in MiXCR, one entry per CDR3 protein. The sample yields over 150,000 distinct CDR3 sequences, 95% to 96% seen once. Sequencing was carried out using CD4+ T cells from PBMCs. The receptors shown here come from a human donor with Susac syndrome. Both conserved end residues are part of each CDR3. The order of the fields is V gene, clone size, J gene, CDR3 length, D gene, CDR3 protein, CDR3 DNA. The D gene is left open where the match is weak. Clone size is given for some rows only: seen once, a few or many times, or a class if the clone is expanded.

v_gene: TRBV7-9; abundance: -; j_gene: TRBJ1-2; len: 15; d_gene: -; CDR3aa: CASSLALSDKGGYTF; CDR3nt: TGTGCCAGCAGCTTAGCCTTGTCGGATAAGGGGGGCTACACCTTC
v_gene: TRBV20-1; abundance: -; j_gene: TRBJ1-5; len: 14; d_gene: -; CDR3aa: CSADATGINQPQHF; CDR3nt: TGCAGTGCGGATGCGACAGGCATCAATCAGCCCCAGCATTTT
v_gene: TRBV27; abundance: -; j_gene: TRBJ2-7; len: 14; d_gene: -; CDR3aa: CASSSDWGNYEQYF; CDR3nt: TGTGCCAGCAGTTCTGACTGGGGCAACTACGAGCAGTACTTC
v_gene: TRBV3-1; abundance: once; j_gene: TRBJ1-1; len: 14; d_gene: -; CDR3aa: CASSQGPGRTEAFF; CDR3nt: TGTGCCAGCAGCCAAGGACCCGGGCGCACTGAAGCTTTCTTT
v_gene: TRBV4-3; abundance: -; j_gene: TRBJ2-7; len: 15; d_gene: TRBD1; CDR3aa: CASSPDRVGSYEQYF; CDR3nt: TGCGCCAGCAGCCCGGACAGGGTTGGTTCCTACGAGCAGTACTTC
v_gene: TRBV19; abundance: -; j_gene: TRBJ2-5; len: 15; d_gene: -; CDR3aa: CASSIDGTYQETQYF; CDR3nt: TGTGCCAGTAGTATAGATGGGACCTACCAAGAGACCCAGTACTTC
v_gene: TRBV25-1; abundance: -; j_gene: TRBJ2-7; len: 14; d_gene: -; CDR3aa: CASSERGLSYEQYF; CDR3nt: TGTGCCAGCAGTGAGAGAGGGCTCTCCTACGAGCAGTACTTC
v_gene: TRBV28; abundance: once; j_gene: TRBJ2-5; len: 16; d_gene: TRBD2; CDR3aa: CASSLSTSGGMKTQYF; CDR3nt: TGTGCCAGCAGTTTATCCACTAGCGGGGGGATGAAGACCCAGTACTTC
v_gene: TRBV2; abundance: -; j_gene: TRBJ2-1; len: 16; d_gene: -; CDR3aa: CASNRRELTWYNEQFF; CDR3nt: TGTGCCAGCAATAGACGGGAGTTGACGTGGTACAATGAGCAGTTCTTC
v_gene: TRBV19; abundance: -; j_gene: TRBJ1-1; len: 11; d_gene: -; CDR3aa: CASSIETEAFF; CDR3nt: TGTGCCAGTAGTATAGAAACTGAAGCTTTCTTT
v_gene: TRBV19; abundance: -; j_gene: TRBJ1-1; len: 14; d_gene: TRBD1; CDR3aa: CASCPQGANTEAFF; CDR3nt: TGTGCCAGTTGCCCCCAGGGGGCGAACACTGAAGCTTTCTTT